This is a list of T cell receptor beta chains from one sample in a study of blood T cell repertoires in COVID-19. Generated by immunoSEQ multiplex PCR, the TCRdb table keeps only in-frame clones and is missing some. The sample lists 200,000 to 250,000 clones; more than 85% were seen once. Material: peripheral blood. These TCRs come from a woman aged 50 to 65 with COVID-19, enrolled during active disease. Each CDR3 is given with its conserved first and last residue. Fields, in order: V gene, clone size, CDR3 length, J gene, CDR3 protein. The size entry is marked missing in some rows and otherwise reads once, few, many or a size class.

TRBV28	once	14	TRBJ1-4	CASSGQGTNEKLFF
TRBV5-1	-	16	TRBJ1-1	CASSLENTAWNTEAFF
TRBV3-1/TRBV3-2	once	12	TRBJ2-5	CASSQRGATQYF
TRBV7-2	-	15	TRBJ2-1	CASSLRGQPTNEQFF
TRBV12-3/TRBV12-4	-	13	TRBJ1-2	CASSIQGNYGYTF
TRBV12-3/TRBV12-4	many	11	TRBJ2-1	CASSLSHEQFF
TRBV19	-	15	TRBJ2-3	CASNRGTGPTDTQYF
TRBV27	-	13	TRBJ1-2	CASSYGQSYGYTF
TRBV19	once	15	TRBJ2-5	CASSFLAGGSETQYF
TRBV3-1/TRBV3-2	-	15	TRBJ2-5	CASSQDGLAEETQYF
TRBV11-2	-	18	TRBJ1-4	CASSSPRAGVTTNEKLFF
TRBV19	-	14	TRBJ1-6	CASSMKGYYSPLHF
TRBV27	-	18	TRBJ2-1	CASSTYRRGGGLYNEQFF
TRBV11-2	-	15	TRBJ1-2	CASSSRGGGIYGYTF
TRBV3-1/TRBV3-2	-	12	TRBJ2-3	CASSRAGDTQYF